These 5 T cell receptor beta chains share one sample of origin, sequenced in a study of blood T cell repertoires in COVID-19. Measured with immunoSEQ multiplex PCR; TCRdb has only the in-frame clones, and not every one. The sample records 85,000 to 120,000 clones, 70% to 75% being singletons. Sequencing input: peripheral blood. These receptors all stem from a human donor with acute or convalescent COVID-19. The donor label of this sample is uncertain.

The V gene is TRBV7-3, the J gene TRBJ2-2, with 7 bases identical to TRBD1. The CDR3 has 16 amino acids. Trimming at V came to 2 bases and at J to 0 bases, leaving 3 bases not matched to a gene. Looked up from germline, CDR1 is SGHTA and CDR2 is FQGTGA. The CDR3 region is CASSLDGQANTGELFF. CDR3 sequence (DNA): TGTGCCAGCAGCTTAGACGGACAGGCGAACACCGGGGAGCTGTTTTTT.

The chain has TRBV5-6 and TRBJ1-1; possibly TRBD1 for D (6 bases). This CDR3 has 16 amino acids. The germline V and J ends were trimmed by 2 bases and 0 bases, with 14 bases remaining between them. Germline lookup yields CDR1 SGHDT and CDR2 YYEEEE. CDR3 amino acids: CASSFRGSHLNTEAFF. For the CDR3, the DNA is TGTGCCAGCAGCTTCAGGGGATCACATCTGAACACTGAAGCTTTCTTT.

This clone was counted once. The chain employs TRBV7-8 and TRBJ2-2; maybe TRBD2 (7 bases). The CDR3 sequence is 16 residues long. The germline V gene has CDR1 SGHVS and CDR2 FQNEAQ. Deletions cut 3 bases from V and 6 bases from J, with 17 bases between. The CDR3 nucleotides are TGTGCCAGCAGCTTCCCCCCCGGGGGGCGCGCCGGGGAGCTGTTTTTT. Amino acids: CASSFPPGGRAGELFF.

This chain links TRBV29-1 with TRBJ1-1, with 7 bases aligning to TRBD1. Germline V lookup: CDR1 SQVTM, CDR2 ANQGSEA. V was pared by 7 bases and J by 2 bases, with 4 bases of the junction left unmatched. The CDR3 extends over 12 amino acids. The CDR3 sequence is CSGRQGNTEAFF. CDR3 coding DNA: TGCAGCGGTCGACAGGGAAACACTGAAGCTTTCTTT. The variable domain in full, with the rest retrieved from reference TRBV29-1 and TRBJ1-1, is SAVISQKPSRDICQRGTSLTIQCQVDSQVTMMFWYRQQPGQSLTLIATANQGSEATYESGFVIDKFPISRPNLTFSTLTVSNMSPEDSSIYLCSGRQGNTEAFFGQGTRLTVV.

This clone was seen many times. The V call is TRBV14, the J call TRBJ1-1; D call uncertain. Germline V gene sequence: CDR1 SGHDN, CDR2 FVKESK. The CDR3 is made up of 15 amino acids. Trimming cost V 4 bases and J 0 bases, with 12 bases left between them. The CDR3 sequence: CASSRGPQLNTEAFF. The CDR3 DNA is TGTGCCAGCAGCCGAGGGCCGCAATTGAACACTGAAGCTTTCTTT.